The 5 T cell receptor beta chains below were found in one sample sequenced in a study of blood T cell repertoires in COVID-19. TCRdb's table, derived via immunoSEQ multiplex PCR, lists solely in-frame clones and lacks some. Here the sample spans roughly 80,000 clones, 82% being singletons. Sequencing input: peripheral blood. The receptors shown here come from a human donor in a cohort sampled during active COVID-19.

V gene TRBV15 combines with J gene TRBJ1-2; tentative D call: TRBD1 (5 bases). Per germline, CDR1 LNHNV and CDR2 YYDKDF (reference sequence). V lost 0 bases and J 6 bases, leaving 11 bases between the germline ends. This CDR3 spans 14 amino acids. CDR3 sequence: CATSRDLGGDGYTF. Here the CDR3 DNA reads TGTGCCACCAGCAGAGATCTGGGGGGGGATGGCTACACCTTC.

The chain couples TRBV5-4 to TRBJ2-5; 7 nucleotides agree with TRBD1. Germline loops: CDR1 SGHNT, CDR2 YYREEE (reference sequence). Unmatched junction bases numbered 3, after V lost 4 bases and J lost 3 bases. The CDR3 spans 13 residues. The CDR3: CASSLDREETQYF. Here the CDR3 DNA reads TGTGCCAGCAGCCTTGACAGGGAAGAGACCCAGTACTTC.

The chain couples TRBV5-4 to TRBJ1-1; tentative D call: TRBD1 (5 bases). Germline values: CDR1 SGHNT, CDR2 YYREEE (reference sequence). Deletions cut 0 bases from V and 1 base from J, with 7 bases between. CDR3 length: 14 residues. This CDR3 is CASSLGQKNTEAFF. The CDR3 DNA follows: TGTGCCAGCAGCTTGGGACAGAAGAACACTGAAGCTTTCTTT.

This clone appeared a single time. The chain joins TRBV6-5 to TRBJ2-3; possibly TRBD2 for D (6 bases). The ends were cut back, 6 bases at V and 6 bases at J, with 19 bases in the middle. This CDR3 region has 15 residues. The germline gives CDR1 MNHEY, CDR2 SVGAGI. Here the CDR3 DNA reads TGTGCCAGCAGGCAGGAAGGTGGGGGAGGCGATACGCAGTATTTT. Translation gives CASRQEGGGGDTQYF.

This chain connects TRBV14 to TRBJ2-2; possible D gene TRBD2, 5 bases. This CDR3 is built from 14 residues. The V gene lost 3 bases and the J gene lost 5 bases, with 10 bases spanning the gap. The V gene's germline CDR1 is SGHDN and CDR2 FVKESK. The CDR3 loop reads CASSQLRVTGELFF. As DNA, the CDR3 is TGTGCCAGCAGCCAGTTGAGGGTTACCGGGGAGCTGTTTTTT.